The clone carrying this T cell receptor beta chain was picked up a small number of times. This CDR3 has 12 residues. Per germline, CDR1 SEHNR and CDR2 FQNEAQ (reference sequence). Trimming removed 5 bases from V and 4 bases from J, with 8 bases in between. This record comes from a study of cytomegalovirus exposure and HLA in healthy donors. Libraries were prepared by immunoSEQ multiplex PCR; TCRdb keeps only in-frame clonotypes and omits some of them. The sample shows a few hundred thousand clones, nearly 90% of them seen only once. Material: PBMCs. The TCR originated in a woman between 18 and 29 years old in good health and CMV-seronegative. The rearrangement links TRBV7-9 to TRBJ1-1, with a weak D call TRBD1 (6 bases). The CDR3 loop is CASSQGPTEAFF. The CDR3 bases are TGTGCCAGCAGCCAGGGGCCCACTGAAGCTTTCTTT.